This TCR beta chain was sequenced in a study of blood T cell repertoires in COVID-19 (dated by TCRdb to 2019 to 2021). Background on the whole study: The collaborator samples originated in the United States, Italy and Spain and spanned the acute and convalescent phases of COVID-19. A freely available public database, intended as a resource for researchers studying the immune response to SARS-CoV-2, is where the repertoires were released. Where available, HLA class I and class II types were obtained from metadata supplied by the sample provider rather than from assay-based typing. The samples were drawn from the first 160 participants of the ongoing ImmuneRACE study and from under 1,500 subjects provided by 6 global collaborators. The material from the prospective study consisted of cDNA or gDNA derived from T cells, B-cell-depleted T cells, or PBMCs. The sample metadata nearly always contained a de-identified subject ID, COVID-19 status, age in years and sex. Deeply sampled blood TCRbeta repertoires from subjects exposed to, actively infected with, or recovered from COVID-19 were included in the dataset.

TCRbeta CDR3 regions were amplified from genomic DNA by means of the immunoSEQ Assay, a bias-controlled multiplex PCR. On the study's bioinformatics: Within the assay, amplification of reference gene primers was used to estimate how many nucleated cells each sample contained. To quantify the absolute abundance of each unique TCRbeta CDR3 rearrangement, sequence reads were collapsed and filtered. For each sample, productive Simpson clonality was calculated as the square root of Simpson's diversity index over productive rearrangements. Entries here come from immuneACCESS through TCRdb and include only in-frame sequences with V and J called. Some clones fail to appear in such tables; in the studies checked, an unresolved V gene covers under half of the shortfall, and the cause of the remainder is unknown. The D gene and trimming were derived from the DNA, and the V and J assignments and clone size from that table. The sample data list approximately 110,000 clones, and about 70% of these were observed just once. Of the sample, 6% falls within the top ten clones.

At one collaborating source in Seattle, patients were enrolled during active infection and were followed longitudinally through the course of disease. Collaborating institutions collected whole blood in K2EDTA tubes following their own protocols. Collaborator samples were shipped for TCRbeta analysis as frozen whole blood, isolated PBMCs, or DNA extracted from either sample type. Reading from cysteine to phenylalanine, the CDR3 counts 13 amino acids. Just CDR3 DNA is preserved here, 39 bases in frame from base 1. V has 7 bases trimmed and J has 4 bases trimmed; junction bases matching no gene number 5. Reading the germline V gene gives CDR1 ENHRY and CDR2 SYGVKD. The paper as a whole reports these results and caveats: Clinical and demographic metadata were provided uncurated, with the amount varying by source and participant.

In this sample, this clone turned up a few times. Its antigen remains unidentified. Per-base qualities were not stored, and no clone one base away is much larger. This TCR was sampled from a man older than 75 with COVID-19, enrolled during active disease. The chain employs TRBV10-3 and TRBJ1-1; a stretch of 8 junction bases matches TRBD1. Sequenced input: peripheral blood. The encoded CDR3 is CAIKTGVITEAFF. The sequenced DNA is TGTGCCATCAAGACAGGGGTAATCACTGAAGCTTTCTTT.